These T cell receptor beta chains were read from a single sample in a study of blood T cell repertoires in COVID-19. The table came from immunoSEQ multiplex PCR; TCRdb's copy has only in-frame clones and leaves some out. The repertoire holds under 65,000 clones, over 80% seen once, with 20% to 25% in the top ten. The material sequenced was peripheral blood. The source is a woman aged 55-70 years with acute or convalescent COVID-19. Both conserved end residues are part of each CDR3. Fields, in order: V gene, J gene, D gene, clone size, CDR3 DNA, CDR3 protein. D genes are given only for firm matches. Clone size is shown for a subset of rows, as once, few, many or a class of expanded clone.

v_call: TRBV5-1; j_call: TRBJ2-1; d_call: NA; clone_size: NA; cdr3_nt: TGCGCCAGCAGTGTGACGGGAAACAATGAGCAGTTCTTC; cdr3_aa: CASSVTGNNEQFF
v_call: TRBV6-1; j_call: TRBJ2-3; d_call: NA; clone_size: NA; cdr3_nt: TGTGCCAGCAGTGAGCCGGGGTTTAGCACAGATACGCAGTATTTT; cdr3_aa: CASSEPGFSTDTQYF
v_call: TRBV30; j_call: TRBJ1-2; d_call: NA; clone_size: NA; cdr3_nt: TGTGCCTGCCGCAGTACGAACTATGGCTACACCTTC; cdr3_aa: CACRSTNYGYTF
v_call: TRBV9; j_call: TRBJ1-4; d_call: NA; clone_size: NA; cdr3_nt: TGTGCCAGCAGCACTCGGGGGTCAACTAATGAAAAACTGTTTTTT; cdr3_aa: CASSTRGSTNEKLFF
v_call: TRBV12-3/TRBV12-4; j_call: TRBJ1-2; d_call: NA; clone_size: NA; cdr3_nt: TGTGCCAGCAGATCCGGGAATAACTATGGCTACACCTTC; cdr3_aa: CASRSGNNYGYTF
v_call: TRBV7-3; j_call: TRBJ2-3; d_call: NA; clone_size: NA; cdr3_nt: TGTGCCAGCAGCGGAGGTAGCGGAACCGGCACAGATACGCAGTATTTT; cdr3_aa: CASSGGSGTGTDTQYF
v_call: TRBV7-9; j_call: TRBJ1-2; d_call: NA; clone_size: NA; cdr3_nt: TGTGCCAGCAGCACTTTTAACAGCCATGGCTACACCTTC; cdr3_aa: CASSTFNSHGYTF
v_call: TRBV27; j_call: TRBJ1-2; d_call: TRBD1; clone_size: NA; cdr3_nt: TGTGCCAGCAGTCAACAGGGGGCTAACTATGGCTACACCTTC; cdr3_aa: CASSQQGANYGYTF
v_call: TRBV10-1; j_call: TRBJ2-1; d_call: NA; clone_size: NA; cdr3_nt: TGCGCCAGCAGTGATGGGGCGGGGCGGCACAATGAGCAGTTCTTC; cdr3_aa: CASSDGAGRHNEQFF
v_call: TRBV11-2; j_call: TRBJ2-3; d_call: TRBD2; clone_size: NA; cdr3_nt: TGTGCCAGCAGCTTAGACGGGGGGAACACAGATACGCAGTATTTT; cdr3_aa: CASSLDGGNTDTQYF
v_call: TRBV25-1; j_call: TRBJ2-7; d_call: NA; clone_size: once; cdr3_nt: TGTGCCAGCAGTGAATCCCTGGGCATTGGAAGCGAGCAGTACTTC; cdr3_aa: CASSESLGIGSEQYF
v_call: TRBV6-6; j_call: TRBJ1-5; d_call: TRBD1; clone_size: NA; cdr3_nt: TGTGCCAGCAGTTACCAGGGACAGACCAGCAATCAGCCCCAGCATTTT; cdr3_aa: CASSYQGQTSNQPQHF
v_call: TRBV6-5; j_call: TRBJ1-5; d_call: TRBD1; clone_size: NA; cdr3_nt: TGTGCCAGCAGTTCCCTGGGACAGATCAATCAGCCCCAGCATTTT; cdr3_aa: CASSSLGQINQPQHF
v_call: TRBV27; j_call: TRBJ1-1; d_call: NA; clone_size: NA; cdr3_nt: TGTGCCAGCAGGGAGGAGGGCCGGGCTTTCTTT; cdr3_aa: CASREEGRAFF
v_call: TRBV2; j_call: TRBJ1-6; d_call: TRBD1; clone_size: NA; cdr3_nt: TGTGCCAGCACTGGGGGACAGGCGCGTTCACCCCTCCACTTT; cdr3_aa: CASTGGQARSPLHF
v_call: TRBV9; j_call: TRBJ1-6; d_call: TRBD1; clone_size: NA; cdr3_nt: TGTGCCAGCAGCGGGATCTCACAGGGGTATAATTCACCCCTCCACTTT; cdr3_aa: CASSGISQGYNSPLHF
v_call: TRBV6-5; j_call: TRBJ2-2; d_call: NA; clone_size: once; cdr3_nt: TGTGCCAGCAATATCTGGAACACCGGGGAGCTGTTTTTT; cdr3_aa: CASNIWNTGELFF
v_call: TRBV12-5; j_call: TRBJ2-3; d_call: NA; clone_size: once; cdr3_nt: TGTGCTAGTGGTTTGACAACCCGAGAGGCGCAGTATTTT; cdr3_aa: CASGLTTREAQYF
v_call: TRBV19; j_call: TRBJ1-1; d_call: TRBD1; clone_size: NA; cdr3_nt: TGTGCCAGTAGCGGACAGGGGTCATCTGAAGCTTTCTTT; cdr3_aa: CASSGQGSSEAFF
v_call: TRBV5-1; j_call: TRBJ1-3; d_call: NA; clone_size: NA; cdr3_nt: TGCGCCAGCAGCTTGACGGGAGGGGGAAACACCATATATTTT; cdr3_aa: CASSLTGGGNTIYF
v_call: TRBV7-9; j_call: TRBJ1-3; d_call: NA; clone_size: NA; cdr3_nt: TGTGCCAGCAGCCCAGGACAGACCTCTGGAAACACCATATATTTT; cdr3_aa: CASSPGQTSGNTIYF
v_call: TRBV7-6; j_call: TRBJ2-7; d_call: NA; clone_size: NA; cdr3_nt: TGTGCCAGCAGCCCTACCGAGGAGGGCCGCTCCTACGAGCAGTACTTC; cdr3_aa: CASSPTEEGRSYEQYF
v_call: TRBV7-3; j_call: TRBJ2-1; d_call: TRBD2; clone_size: once; cdr3_nt: TGTGCCAGCAGCCCCGGGCGGGGGGACTATGAGCAGTTCTTC; cdr3_aa: CASSPGRGDYEQFF
v_call: TRBV11-2; j_call: TRBJ2-1; d_call: NA; clone_size: NA; cdr3_nt: TGTGCCAGCAGCTTAGTCGAATGGGGGGACTACAATGAGCAGTTCTTC; cdr3_aa: CASSLVEWGDYNEQFF
v_call: TRBV2; j_call: TRBJ2-5; d_call: TRBD2; clone_size: NA; cdr3_nt: TGTGCCAGCAGCCCGGGGGGGAACCAAGAGACCCAGTACTTC; cdr3_aa: CASSPGGNQETQYF
v_call: TRBV3-1/TRBV3-2; j_call: TRBJ2-7; d_call: TRBD2; clone_size: NA; cdr3_nt: TGTGCCAGCAGCTTTTGTAGCGGGGGATCCCCCACCTACGAGCAGTACTTC; cdr3_aa: CASSFCSGGSPTYEQYF
v_call: TRBV10-3; j_call: TRBJ1-6; d_call: TRBD1; clone_size: few; cdr3_nt: TGTGCCATCAATCCAGGGGGTCCTGATTCTTCACCCCTCCACTTT; cdr3_aa: CAINPGGPDSSPLHF
v_call: TRBV14; j_call: TRBJ2-2; d_call: NA; clone_size: once; cdr3_nt: TGTGCCAGCAGCCATTCAGGGACCGGGGAGCTGTTTTTT; cdr3_aa: CASSHSGTGELFF
v_call: TRBV5-4; j_call: TRBJ1-5; d_call: NA; clone_size: NA; cdr3_nt: TGTGCCAGCAGCGAGGGTGTGAAGGGCAATCAGCCCCAGCATTTT; cdr3_aa: CASSEGVKGNQPQHF
v_call: TRBV5-5; j_call: TRBJ1-2; d_call: TRBD1; clone_size: NA; cdr3_nt: TGTGCCAGCAGCCCCGACAGGGGTCATGGCTACACCTTC; cdr3_aa: CASSPDRGHGYTF
v_call: TRBV30; j_call: TRBJ1-1; d_call: NA; clone_size: few; cdr3_nt: TGTGCCTGGAGTGTACCCGGAGCGAGCACTGAAGCTTTCTTT; cdr3_aa: CAWSVPGASTEAFF
v_call: TRBV5-1; j_call: TRBJ1-2; d_call: TRBD1; clone_size: few; cdr3_nt: TGCGCCAGCAGCCTCTTCTACCGGGACAGCGGCCCAGCTAACTATGGCTACACCTTC; cdr3_aa: CASSLFYRDSGPANYGYTF
v_call: TRBV9; j_call: TRBJ1-2; d_call: NA; clone_size: NA; cdr3_nt: TGTGCCAGCAGCAGGCAGGAGGGTAAGGGCTACACCTTC; cdr3_aa: CASSRQEGKGYTF
v_call: TRBV24-1; j_call: TRBJ1-1; d_call: NA; clone_size: few; cdr3_nt: TGTGCCACCAGTGATACTTGGAACACTGAAGCTTTCTTT; cdr3_aa: CATSDTWNTEAFF
v_call: TRBV6-1; j_call: TRBJ1-1; d_call: NA; clone_size: NA; cdr3_nt: TGTGCCAGCAGTGAAATTACAGGGATTTCTGAAGCTTTCTTT; cdr3_aa: CASSEITGISEAFF
v_call: TRBV6-1; j_call: TRBJ1-2; d_call: TRBD1; clone_size: NA; cdr3_nt: TGTGCCAGCAGTGTGGACAGGGATGGTCCTAACTATGGCTACACCTTC; cdr3_aa: CASSVDRDGPNYGYTF
v_call: TRBV6-6; j_call: TRBJ2-7; d_call: TRBD2; clone_size: NA; cdr3_nt: TGTGCCAGCACCAAGACTAGCGGGGCCCAGCAGTACTTC; cdr3_aa: CASTKTSGAQQYF
v_call: TRBV5-4; j_call: TRBJ1-2; d_call: TRBD1; clone_size: NA; cdr3_nt: TGTGCCAGCAGCTCCGACAGGGCCAACTATGGCTACACCTTC; cdr3_aa: CASSSDRANYGYTF
v_call: TRBV3-1/TRBV3-2; j_call: TRBJ2-5; d_call: TRBD2; clone_size: once; cdr3_nt: TGTGCCAGCAGCCGCGAAAGGGGAGCGGGGGCCACCCAGTACTTC; cdr3_aa: CASSRERGAGATQYF
v_call: TRBV4-2; j_call: TRBJ1-2; d_call: TRBD1; clone_size: NA; cdr3_nt: TGTGCCAGCAGCTCTTGGACAGGGAAGTCGGGCGGCTACACCTTC; cdr3_aa: CASSSWTGKSGGYTF
v_call: TRBV7-2; j_call: TRBJ2-1; d_call: NA; clone_size: NA; cdr3_nt: TGTGCCAGCAGCCCCTTGGGACATTTCTCCTACAATGAGCAGTTCTTC; cdr3_aa: CASSPLGHFSYNEQFF
v_call: TRBV19; j_call: TRBJ1-4; d_call: NA; clone_size: NA; cdr3_nt: TGTGCCAGTAGTCCACGGACAGCAACTAATGAAAAACTGTTTTTT; cdr3_aa: CASSPRTATNEKLFF
v_call: TRBV5-1; j_call: TRBJ1-2; d_call: TRBD1; clone_size: NA; cdr3_nt: TGCGCCAGCAGCTTGCGGGACAGCTATGGCTACACCTTC; cdr3_aa: CASSLRDSYGYTF
v_call: TRBV12-3/TRBV12-4; j_call: TRBJ1-1; d_call: NA; clone_size: NA; cdr3_nt: TGTGCCAGCAGTAGGGGATTCACTGAAGCTTTCTTT; cdr3_aa: CASSRGFTEAFF
v_call: TRBV19; j_call: TRBJ1-2; d_call: NA; clone_size: NA; cdr3_nt: TGTGCCAGTAGTCTGAAAGACAGGAGCTATGGCTACACCTTC; cdr3_aa: CASSLKDRSYGYTF
v_call: TRBV7-9; j_call: TRBJ2-1; d_call: NA; clone_size: NA; cdr3_nt: TGTGCCAGCAGCTTAGGACTAAACAATCAGCAGTTCTTC; cdr3_aa: CASSLGLNNQQFF
v_call: TRBV6-2/TRBV6-3; j_call: TRBJ2-7; d_call: NA; clone_size: few; cdr3_nt: TGTGCCAGCAGTTTCGGCGGGTTCGAGCAGTACTTC; cdr3_aa: CASSFGGFEQYF